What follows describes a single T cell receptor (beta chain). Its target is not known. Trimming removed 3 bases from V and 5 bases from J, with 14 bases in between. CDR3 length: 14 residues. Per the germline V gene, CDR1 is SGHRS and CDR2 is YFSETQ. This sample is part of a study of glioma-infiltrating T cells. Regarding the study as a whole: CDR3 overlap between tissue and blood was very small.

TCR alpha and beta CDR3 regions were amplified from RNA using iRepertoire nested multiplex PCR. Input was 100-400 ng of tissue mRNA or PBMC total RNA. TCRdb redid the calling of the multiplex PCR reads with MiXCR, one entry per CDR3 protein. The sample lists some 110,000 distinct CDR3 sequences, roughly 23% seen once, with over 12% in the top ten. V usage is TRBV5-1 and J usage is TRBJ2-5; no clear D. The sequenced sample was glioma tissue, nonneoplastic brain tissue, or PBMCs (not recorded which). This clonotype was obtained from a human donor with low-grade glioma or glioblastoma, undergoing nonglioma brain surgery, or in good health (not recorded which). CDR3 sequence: CASSSTEPGETQYF. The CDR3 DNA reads TGCGCCAGCAGCTCAACGGAGCCTGGTGAGACCCAGTACTTC.